The 5 T cell receptor beta chains below come from one sample, sequenced in a study of beta chain features in type 1 diabetes (dated by TCRdb to 2016 to 2019). What the authors observed across the whole study: In all four CD4+ subsets, TCRB CDR3 length was moderately but significantly shorter in type 1 diabetes patients.

Libraries were built with the immunoSEQ multiplex PCR assay. All of the isolated RNA was reverse transcribed with the High Capacity cDNA Reverse Transcription Kit, so expressed TCRB transcripts were sequenced. TCRdb re-hosts the immuneACCESS table, in-frame sequences only. Its copies lack some clones; in the studies checked, an unresolved V gene accounts for under half of them, and the cause for the rest is not known. In all, the sample holds 600,000 to 700,000 clones, and 9.5% to 15% of those were seen once. Over 0.1% of the sample rests with the top ten. No cognate antigen is known for these TCRs. The sequenced sample consisted of naive CD4+ T cells from blood. The cell subset or site label here, explained by the study, means: true naive CD4+ T cells. These TCRs come from a man younger than 45 with type 1 diabetes.

The V gene is TRBV5-4, the J gene TRBJ1-2; 7 bases agree with TRBD1. The germline gives CDR1 SGHNT, CDR2 YYREEE (reference sequence). The CDR3 is 14 amino acids. V lost 9 bases to trimming and J lost 4 bases; unmatched junction nucleotides: 12. The CDR3 region has the DNA TGTGCCATCCAACCTGGGACAGTTGGCTATGGCTACACCTTC. This sequence encodes CAIQPGTVGYGYTF. Filled out from reference TRBV5-4 and TRBJ1-2, the complete variable domain reads ETGVTQSPTHLIKTRGQQVTLRCSSQSGHNTVSWYQQALGQGPQFIFQYYREEENGRGNFPPRFSGLQFPNYSSELNVNALELDDSALYLCAIQPGTVGYGYTFGSGTRLTVV.

This clone occurred a few times. This chain joins TRBV2 and TRBJ1-3; D not certain. CDR1 is SNHLY, CDR2 FYNNEI, per germline. This CDR3 region has 12 residues. V was cut by 5 bases and J by 4 bases, with 6 bases left in between. The CDR3 protein is CASSPQGNTIYF. The CDR3 DNA reads TGTGCCAGCAGTCCCCAGGGAAACACCATATATTTT.

In its sample, this clone was seen a few times. In DNA form, the CDR3 reads TGTGCCAGTAGTAGTCGGTACGAGCAGTACTTC. Protein product: CASSSRYEQYF. J is TRBJ2-7 and V is TRBV19; D not certain. V was cut by 4 bases and J by 4 bases, with 5 bases left in between. CDR3 size: 11 residues. The germline V gene has CDR1 LNHDA and CDR2 SQIVND (reference sequence).

This sequence joins TRBV4-3 and TRBJ1-2, with 7 nucleotides matching TRBD1. Germline lookup yields CDR1 LGHNA and CDR2 YSLEER. The CDR3 length is 16 residues. V was pared by 2 bases and J by 5 bases, with 11 bases of the junction left unmatched. The CDR3 DNA reads TGCGCCAGCAGCCAAAGAGGGGACGGGACAGCATATGGCTACACCTTC. It specifies CASSQRGDGTAYGYTF.

This clone came up a few times. V is TRBV9 and J is TRBJ2-3; D remains unclear. The CDR3 has 15 amino acids. The V gene lost 3 bases and the J gene lost 0 bases, with 11 bases spanning the gap. CDR1 and CDR2 (germline): SGDLS, YYNGEE. As DNA, the CDR3 is TGTGCCAGCAGCGCCTCCTTGGATAGCACAGATACGCAGTATTTT. It encodes CASSASLDSTDTQYF.